These 27 T cell receptor beta chains were sequenced from one sample in a study of T-cell memory formation after mild COVID-19. One entry per CDR3 protein, called by TCRdb with MiXCR from the 5' RACE reads. This table has 530,000 or so distinct CDR3 sequences, roughly 17% appearing once. Input material: PBMCs or a T cell subset sorted from them (not recorded which). These receptors all come from an adult woman who had mild COVID-19 (a few samples of this study predate the infection). Cell type and time point are not known.

This clonotype has a handful of counts. This rearrangement joins TRBV19 to TRBJ2-7, with 9 bases aligning to TRBD2. CDR1 LNHDA and CDR2 SQIVND come from the germline V gene (reference sequence). V lost 1 base and J lost 6; bases outside the gene matches: 7. The CDR3 extends over 15 amino acids. DNA for the CDR3: TGTGCCAGTAGTATAGTGGAGACTAGCGGAGCCGAGCAGTACTTC. Its translation is CASSIVETSGAEQYF.

This clonotype was counted once. This sequence joins TRBV12-3 or TRBV12-4 and TRBJ1-1; 9 bases line up with TRBD1. The length of the CDR3 is 15 residues. V lost 6 bases to trimming and J lost 3 bases; unmatched junction nucleotides: 8. This chain's CDR3 is CASSKTGGGHTEAFF. The CDR3, as DNA: TGTGCCAGCAGCAAGACAGGGGGGGGACACACTGAAGCTTTCTTT.

The chain carries TRBV24-1 and TRBJ2-3, with 10 bases matching TRBD1. Unmatched junction bases numbered 10, after V lost 5 bases and J lost 6 bases. There are 16 residues in the CDR3. The germline V gene has CDR1 KGHDR and CDR2 SFDVKD. This chain's CDR3 is CATSGRGTGEEDTQYF. The CDR3 coding sequence is TGTGCCACCAGTGGCCGGGGGACAGGGGAAGAGGATACGCAGTATTTT.

The chain uses TRBV9 and TRBJ1-1, with D unclear. Germline V gene sequence: CDR1 SGDLS, CDR2 YYNGEE. Trimming removed 3 bases at V and 0 bases at J, with 12 bases between. This CDR3 is built from 15 residues. Here the CDR3 reads CASSAPGSLNTEAFF. The CDR3 DNA is TGTGCCAGCAGCGCCCCAGGCAGCCTGAACACTGAAGCTTTCTTT.

This clonotype has ten or more counts. At one end, the junction sequence differs from germline, possibly due to a read error. The chain is built from TRBV7-2 and TRBJ2-5, with D possibly matching TRBD2 (5 bases). This CDR3 region has 13 residues. CDR1 SGHTA and CDR2 FQGNSA come from the germline V gene. Here the CDR3 reads CASSLGVQETQYF. CDR3 nucleotides: TGCGCCAGCAGCCTCGGGGTGCAGGAGACCCAGTACTTC.

J is TRBJ1-2 and V is TRBV6-5; D unresolved. V was cut by 2 bases and J by 6 bases, with 10 bases left in between. The CDR3 runs to 13 residues. CDR1 and CDR2 from the germline V gene are MNHEY and SVGAGI. The CDR3 DNA sequence: TGTGCCAGCAGTTACAGACATGGGGATGGCTACACCTTC. It specifies CASSYRHGDGYTF.

In regard to this clonotype: An end of the junction differs from the germline gene, which may be a read error. J is TRBJ2-3 and V is TRBV7-7, with TRBD2 matching over 14 bases. The germline CDR1 and CDR2 sequences are SSHAT and FNYEAQ (reference sequence). CDR3 length: 16 amino acids. The CDR3 nucleotides are TGTGCTAGCAGTTTGGGACTAGCGGGAGCCTCAGATACGCAGTATTTT. Translating it yields CASSLGLAGASDTQYF. Drawing the rest from reference TRBV7-7 and TRBJ2-3, the complete variable domain is GAGVSQSPRYKVTKRGQDVTLRCDPISSHATLYWYQQALGQGPEFLTYFNYEAQPDKSGLPSDRFSAERPEGSISTLTIQRTEQRDSAMYRCASSLGLAGASDTQYFGPGTRLTVL.

The rearrangement uses TRBV4-3 and TRBJ1-1; D gene ambiguous. V was clipped by 4 bases and J by 10 bases, with 19 bases between them. Per germline, CDR1 LGHNA and CDR2 YSLEER. There are 14 residues in the CDR3. The CDR3 DNA reads TGCGCCAGCAGCCTTCTAGCCGGTGTCGAAGGAGCTTTCTTT. Protein sequence: CASSLLAGVEGAFF.

This clonotype was observed many times. The V gene is TRBV2, the J gene TRBJ2-3; D unclear. The germline CDR1 and CDR2 sequences are SNHLY and FYNNEI. The germline V and J ends were trimmed by 5 bases and 2 bases, with 8 bases remaining between them. The CDR3 has 13 amino acids. This chain's CDR3 is CASSSGYTDTQYF. The CDR3, as DNA: TGTGCCAGCAGTTCCGGATACACAGATACGCAGTATTTT.

The table lists this clonotype with a few counts. This chain connects TRBV28 to TRBJ2-7; either TRBD1 or TRBD2 may fit D (6 bases each). The length of the CDR3 is 13 residues. V was trimmed by 7 bases and J by 2 bases, leaving 12 bases between them. From germline, CDR1 is MDHEN and CDR2 SYDVKM. The CDR3, as DNA: TGTGCCAGCACTCTGAGGGGGGCCTACGAGCAGTACTTC. Translated, it gives CASTLRGAYEQYF.

V and J are TRBV5-6 and TRBJ2-3, with D perhaps matching TRBD2 (7 bases). V dropped 1 base and J dropped 2 bases, with 17 bases sitting between them. Germline lookup yields CDR1 SGHDT and CDR2 YYEEEE. The CDR3 totals 17 residues. As DNA, the CDR3 is TGTGCCAGCAGCTTGCGGGGCGGGGGCGTTTACACAGATACGCAGTATTTT. This sequence encodes CASSLRGGGVYTDTQYF.

The J gene is TRBJ2-1, the V gene TRBV7-9; TRBD1 matches at 9 bases. The V and J ends lost 2 bases and 6 bases, in that order; junction bases with no gene match: 5. Germline lookup yields CDR1 SEHNR and CDR2 FQNEAQ (reference sequence). The CDR3 runs 15 residues. This CDR3 reads CASSLPGQGGNEQFF. Here the CDR3 DNA reads TGTGCCAGCAGCTTACCGGGACAGGGTGGCAATGAGCAGTTCTTC.

This clonotype occurred a few times. The rearrangement links TRBV12-3 or TRBV12-4 to TRBJ1-5; D gene ambiguous. V was pared by 5 bases and J by 2 bases, with 16 bases between. CDR3 length: 16 residues. CDR3 residues: CASSPEGGRRNQPQHF. The CDR3 region has the DNA TGTGCCAGCAGTCCCGAAGGAGGGCGGCGCAATCAGCCCCAGCATTTT.

This clonotype was detected a few times. The chain employs TRBV12-3 or TRBV12-4 and TRBJ2-7, with TRBD2 identical over 8 bases. The CDR3 extends over 13 amino acids. Trimming cost V 7 bases and J 6 bases; bases outside gene matches: 8. CDR3 loop: CASTRSGNSEQYF. The CDR3 DNA is TGTGCCAGCACCCGTAGCGGGAACTCCGAGCAGTACTTC.

This chain connects TRBV11-2 to TRBJ2-5; tentative D call: TRBD2 (6 bases). V lost 3 bases and J lost 4, with 15 bases in between. From germline, CDR1 is SGHAT and CDR2 FQNNGV. The CDR3 contains 15 residues. CDR3 residues: CASSFFGGEVETQYF. CDR3 in DNA: TGTGCCAGCAGCTTTTTCGGGGGAGAGGTAGAGACCCAGTACTTC.

This clonotype was counted only a few times. The J gene is TRBJ2-7, the V gene TRBV4-1, with 7 nucleotides matching TRBD1. Germline V gene lookup returns CDR1 MGHRA and CDR2 YSYEKL. CDR3 length equals 15 residues. V shed 3 bases, J shed 6 bases, and the junction held 11 bases outside the gene matches. The CDR3 DNA sequence: TGCGCCAGCAGCCATGAACAGGGGTTTCGTCGCGAGCAGTACTTC. This translates into CASSHEQGFRREQYF.

CDR3: CASVRPGSSYNSPLHF. The CDR3 DNA sequence: TGTGCCAGCGTACGGCCGGGGAGCTCCTATAATTCACCCCTCCACTTT. The genes are TRBV25-1 and TRBJ1-6; no clear D. CDR3 length equals 16 residues. Germline lookup yields CDR1 MGHDK and CDR2 SYGVNS. Between the trimmed V and J ends, which lost 8 bases and 0 bases, there was a span of 14 bases.

This clonotype turned up a few times. V gene TRBV7-3 combines with J gene TRBJ2-1; perhaps D is TRBD1 or TRBD2 (5 bases each). Trimming took 5 bases from V and 1 from J, leaving 12 bases between them. The CDR3 runs 15 residues. Germline loops: CDR1 SGHTA, CDR2 FQGTGA. The CDR3 DNA reads as TGTGCCAGCAGCCAGAGGGGTATATCCTACAATGAGCAGTTCTTC. This sequence encodes CASSQRGISYNEQFF.

This chain joins TRBV7-2 and TRBJ2-5; TRBD2 matches at 8 bases. CDR1 is SGHTA and CDR2 is FQGNSA in the germline V gene. The length of the CDR3 is 15 residues. V gave up 1 base and J gave up 2 bases; unmatched junction bases: 3. CDR3 DNA sequence: TGTGCCAGCAGCTTAGTTAGCGGGAATCAAGAGACCCAGTACTTC. Residues: CASSLVSGNQETQYF.

This clonotype was counted a few times. The chain recombines TRBV29-1 with TRBJ1-1; D perhaps matches TRBD1 (6 bases). The germline V gene has CDR1 SQVTM and CDR2 ANQGSEA. The CDR3 extends over 14 amino acids. V was pared by 5 bases and J by 0 bases, with 13 bases between. The CDR3 is CSVIVRGMNTEAFF. The CDR3 nucleotides read TGCAGCGTTATCGTCAGGGGCATGAACACTGAAGCTTTCTTT.

This clonotype has just a few counts. The CDR3 nucleotides are TGTGCCTGGAGTGTTGGGCAGAATAGCAATCAGCCCCAGCATTTT. Encoded protein: CAWSVGQNSNQPQHF. The chain combines TRBV30 with TRBJ1-5; D unclear. The CDR3 loop spans 15 amino acids. The germline V and J ends were trimmed by 0 bases and 0 bases, with 9 bases remaining between them. CDR1 is GTSNPN and CDR2 is SVGIG in the germline V gene (reference sequence).

V gene TRBV25-1 combines with J gene TRBJ2-7; 8 bases are a match to TRBD2. After removal of 10 bases from V and 9 bases from J, the junction contained 14 bases not matched to a gene. From germline, CDR1 is MGHDK and CDR2 SYGVNS. This CDR3 comprises 13 residues. CDR3 sequence: CAMRREATTRQYF. Written as DNA, the CDR3 is TGTGCCATGCGGCGGGAGGCTACTACGAGGCAGTACTTC.

This chain uses TRBV6-6 with TRBJ2-3; 8 bases align to TRBD1. The CDR3 runs to 20 residues. The trim removed 6 bases at V and 0 bases at J, leaving 20 bases unmatched. Germline V gene lookup returns CDR1 MNHNY and CDR2 SVGAGI (reference sequence). CDR3 residues: CASRPDRGRGKGTSTDTQYF. The CDR3 DNA reads as TGTGCCAGCAGGCCCGACAGGGGACGGGGAAAGGGTACTAGCACAGATACGCAGTATTTT.

V gene TRBV27 combines with J gene TRBJ2-1; 7 bases align to TRBD2. From germline, CDR1 is MNHEY and CDR2 SMNVEV (reference sequence). The CDR3 has 17 residues. Trimming took 3 bases from V and 4 from J; bases not matched to a gene: 12. CDR3: CASSFKGLAGPYNEQFF. The CDR3 nucleotides are TGTGCCAGCAGTTTTAAAGGGTTAGCGGGCCCATACAATGAGCAGTTCTTC.

V is TRBV5-1 and J is TRBJ2-7; 10 nucleotides line up with TRBD2. The CDR3 has 15 residues. The V gene end was trimmed by 0 bases and the J gene end by 7 bases; junction bases not matched to a gene: 7. CDR1 and CDR2 (germline): SGHRS, YFSETQ. The CDR3 DNA follows: TGCGCCAGCAGCTTGGGAGCGGGGGGGCCTGGGGAGCAGTACTTC. Amino acids: CASSLGAGGPGEQYF.

The chain employs TRBV12-3 or TRBV12-4 and TRBJ1-5, with D hard to call. The CDR3 is 15 residues long. V lost 3 bases and J 0 bases, leaving 9 bases between the germline ends. This chain's CDR3 is CASSLVQNSNQPQHF. As DNA, the CDR3 is TGTGCCAGCAGTTTGGTCCAAAATAGCAATCAGCCCCAGCATTTT.

Here the CDR3 DNA reads TGTGCCAGCAGCCACCCCGTACAGGGGGCCTACAATGAGCAGTTCTTC. This encodes CASSHPVQGAYNEQFF. The V call is TRBV7-9, the J call TRBJ2-1; 8 bases align to TRBD1. With V trimmed by 5 bases and J by 2 bases, 8 bases remained unmatched. Germline V CDR1 and CDR2: SEHNR, FQNEAQ (reference sequence). The CDR3 length is 16 residues. Supplemented by reference TRBV7-9 and TRBJ2-1, the full variable domain reads DTGVSQNPRHKITKRGQNVTFRCDPISEHNRLYWYRQTLGQGPEFLTYFQNEAQLEKSRLLSDRFSAERPKGSFSTLEIQRTEQGDSAMYLCASSHPVQGAYNEQFFGPGTRLTVL.